This T cell receptor (beta chain) was found in a study of immune evolution from preneoplasia to lung adenocarcinoma. Here immunoSEQ multiplex PCR was the method, and the copy in TCRdb shows in-frame clones only, minus some. This sample yields roughly 2,400 clones, of which under 90% are seen a single time; about a tenth belongs to the top ten. Findings and caveats of the study: Later-stage lesions appeared to have more T cells, more diversity, less clonality. From normal lung to invasive adenocarcinoma, top clone frequencies appeared to decrease.

As regards this clone: Its antigen remains unknown.

The CDR3 loop spans 13 amino acids. Trimming left V 1 base short and J 5 bases short, with 8 bases between. Germline CDR1 reads SGHNT; CDR2 reads YENEEA. Source material: FFPE lung adenocarcinoma in situ tissue. The TCR originated in a person aged 70 to 85 with lung adenocarcinoma. V and J are TRBV11-3 and TRBJ1-1; D call uncertain. The CDR3 bases are TGTGCCAGCAGCTTAGTGGTGGGGACTGAAGCTTTCTTT. Protein sequence: CASSLVVGTEAFF.